The clone carrying this TCR beta chain was seen repeatedly, ten times or more. The source of the sample is a study of tumor-infiltrating lymphocytes in oesophageal squamous cell carcinoma. In TCRdb, the PCR reads were re-called with MiXCR into one record per CDR3 protein. The data hold over 15,000 distinct CDR3 sequences, with roughly 50% observed a single time. This CDR3 has 16 residues. Germline V gene sequence: CDR1 SGHRS, CDR2 YFSETQ. V shed 0 bases, J shed 4 bases, and the junction held 6 bases outside the gene matches. The rearrangement links TRBV5-1 to TRBJ2-3, with 9 bases that match TRBD1. This clonotype was sampled from a female donor with esophageal squamous cell carcinoma. The sequencing input was esophageal tumor tissue. CDR3 DNA sequence: TGCGCCAGCAGCTTGGAACAGGGGGCGCGCGCAGATACGCAGTATTTT. Translating it yields CASSLEQGARADTQYF.